This T cell receptor beta chain was identified during a study of neurological immune-mediated disorders. Trimming removed 1 base at V and 5 bases at J, with 11 bases between. The CDR3 has 14 residues. Germline CDR1 is SGHVS and CDR2 is FNYEAQ. TCRdb reprocessed the 5' RACE reads via MiXCR and lists one record per CDR3 protein. The sample carries more than 75,000 distinct CDR3 sequences, under 4.5% recorded once. The table lists this clonotype with many counts. The sequenced material came from PBMCs. V gene TRBV7-6 combines with J gene TRBJ2-5; a possible D gene is TRBD2 (6 bases). The TCR originated in a woman between 50 and 59 years old with multiple sclerosis. The CDR3 bases are TGTGCCAGCAGCTTAGGACCTGGGGGGGAGACCCAGTACTTC. Its translation: CASSLGPGGETQYF.